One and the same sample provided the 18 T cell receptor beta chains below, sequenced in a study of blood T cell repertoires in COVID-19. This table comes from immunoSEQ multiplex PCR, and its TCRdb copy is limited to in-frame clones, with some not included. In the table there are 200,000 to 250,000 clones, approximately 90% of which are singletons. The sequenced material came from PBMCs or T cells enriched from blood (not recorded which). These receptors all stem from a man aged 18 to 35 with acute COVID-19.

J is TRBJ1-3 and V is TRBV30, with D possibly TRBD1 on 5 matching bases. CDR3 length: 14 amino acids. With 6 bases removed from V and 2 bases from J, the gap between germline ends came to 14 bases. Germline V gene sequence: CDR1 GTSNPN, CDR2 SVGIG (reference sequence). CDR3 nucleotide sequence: TGTGCCTGTGATGGATCCAGGGCTGGAAACACCATATATTTT. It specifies CACDGSRAGNTIYF.

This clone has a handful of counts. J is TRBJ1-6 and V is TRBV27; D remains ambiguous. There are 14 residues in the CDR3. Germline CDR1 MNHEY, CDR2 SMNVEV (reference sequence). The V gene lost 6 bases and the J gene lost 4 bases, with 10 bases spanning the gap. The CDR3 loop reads CASREEAYNSPLHF. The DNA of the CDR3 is TGTGCCAGCAGGGAGGAGGCTTATAATTCACCCCTCCACTTT.

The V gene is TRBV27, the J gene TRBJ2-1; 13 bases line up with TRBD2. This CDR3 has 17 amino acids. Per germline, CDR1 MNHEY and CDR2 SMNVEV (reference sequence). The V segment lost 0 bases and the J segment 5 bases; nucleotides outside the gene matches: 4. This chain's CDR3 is CASSLSRTSGRHNEQFF. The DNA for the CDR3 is TGTGCCAGCAGTTTATCCCGGACTAGCGGGAGACACAATGAGCAGTTCTTC.

The CDR3 coding sequence is TGTGCCAGCAGGAAGGGACTAGCGGGAGAAGAGACCCAGTACTTC. It codes for CASRKGLAGEETQYF. The J gene is TRBJ2-5, the V gene TRBV28, with TRBD2 identical over 14 bases. J was trimmed by 3 bases and V by 6 bases; bases with no gene match: 3. Germline V gene data show CDR1 as MDHEN and CDR2 as SYDVKM. This CDR3 is 15 amino acids long.

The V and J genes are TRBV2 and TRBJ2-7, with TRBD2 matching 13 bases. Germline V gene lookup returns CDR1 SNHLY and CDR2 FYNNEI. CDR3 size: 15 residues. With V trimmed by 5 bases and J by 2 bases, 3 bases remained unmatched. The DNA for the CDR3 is TGTGCCAGCAGTCCCGGGACTAGCGGGACCTACGAGCAGTACTTC. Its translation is CASSPGTSGTYEQYF.

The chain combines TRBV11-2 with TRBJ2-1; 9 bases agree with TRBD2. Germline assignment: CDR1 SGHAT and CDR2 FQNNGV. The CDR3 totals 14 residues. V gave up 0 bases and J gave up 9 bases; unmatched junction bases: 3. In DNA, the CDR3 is TGTGCCAGCAGCTTAGAGGGCGGGAGGGCTGAGCAGTTCTTC. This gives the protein CASSLEGGRAEQFF.

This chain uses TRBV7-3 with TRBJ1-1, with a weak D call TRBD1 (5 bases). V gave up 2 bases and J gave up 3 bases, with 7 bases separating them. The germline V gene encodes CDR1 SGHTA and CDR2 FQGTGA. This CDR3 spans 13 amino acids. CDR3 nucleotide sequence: TGTGCCAGCAGCTTACGCAGGGACACTGAAGCTTTCTTT. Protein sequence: CASSLRRDTEAFF.

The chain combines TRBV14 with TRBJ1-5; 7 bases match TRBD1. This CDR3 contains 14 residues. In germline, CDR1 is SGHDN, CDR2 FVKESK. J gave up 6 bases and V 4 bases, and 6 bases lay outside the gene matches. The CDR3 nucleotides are TGTGCCAGCAGCCCTCAGGGGGTTAGTCAGCCCCAGCATTTT. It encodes CASSPQGVSQPQHF. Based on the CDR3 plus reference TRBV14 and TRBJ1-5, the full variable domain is EAGVTQFPSHSVIEKGQTVTLRCDPISGHDNLYWYRRVMGKEIKFLLHFVKESKQDESGMPNNRFLAERTGGTYSTLKVQPAELEDSGVYFCASSPQGVSQPQHFGDGTRLSIL.

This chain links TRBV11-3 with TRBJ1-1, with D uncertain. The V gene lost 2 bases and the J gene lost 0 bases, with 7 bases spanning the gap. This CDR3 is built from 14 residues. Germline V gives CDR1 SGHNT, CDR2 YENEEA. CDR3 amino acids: CASSLNSMNTEAFF. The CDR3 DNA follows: TGTGCCAGCAGCTTAAACTCAATGAACACTGAAGCTTTCTTT.

The CDR3 DNA is TGTGCCAGTCTCGGGTTTAACTATGGCTACACCTTC. It encodes CASLGFNYGYTF. The chain is built from TRBV19 and TRBJ1-2, with D uncertain. CDR3 length: 12 amino acids. Trimming cost V 8 bases and J 1 base, with 8 bases left between them. Germline CDR1 reads LNHDA; CDR2 reads SQIVND (reference sequence). The complete variable domain, with remaining parts taken from reference TRBV19 and TRBJ1-2, reads DGGITQSPKYLFRKEGQNVTLSCEQNLNHDAMYWYRQDPGQGLRLIYYSQIVNDFQKGDIAEGYSVSREKKESFPLTVTSAQKNPTAFYLCASLGFNYGYTFGSGTRLTVV.

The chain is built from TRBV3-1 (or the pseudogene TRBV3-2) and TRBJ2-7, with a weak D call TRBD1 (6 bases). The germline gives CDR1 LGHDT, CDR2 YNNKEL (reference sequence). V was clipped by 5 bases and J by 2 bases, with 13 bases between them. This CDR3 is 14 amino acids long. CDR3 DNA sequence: TGTGCCAGCAGCTTCGGGACACAGACCTACGAGCAGTACTTC. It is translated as CASSFGTQTYEQYF.

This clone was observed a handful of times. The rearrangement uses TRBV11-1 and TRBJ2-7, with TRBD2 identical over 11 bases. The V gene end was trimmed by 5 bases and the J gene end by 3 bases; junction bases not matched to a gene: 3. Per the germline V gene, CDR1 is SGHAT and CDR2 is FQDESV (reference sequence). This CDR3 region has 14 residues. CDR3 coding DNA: TGTGCCAGCAGCCCGGGACTAGCGGACTACGAGCAGTACTTC. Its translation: CASSPGLADYEQYF.

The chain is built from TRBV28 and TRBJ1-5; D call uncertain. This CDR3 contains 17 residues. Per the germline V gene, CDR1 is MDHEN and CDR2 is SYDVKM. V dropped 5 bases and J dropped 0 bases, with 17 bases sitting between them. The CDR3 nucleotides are TGTGCCAGCAGTGTCCCGGGTTCCTTCAATAGCAATCAGCCCCAGCATTTT. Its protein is CASSVPGSFNSNQPQHF.

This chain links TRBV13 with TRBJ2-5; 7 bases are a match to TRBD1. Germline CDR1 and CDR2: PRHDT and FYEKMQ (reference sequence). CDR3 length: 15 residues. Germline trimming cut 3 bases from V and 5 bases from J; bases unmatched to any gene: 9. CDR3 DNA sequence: TGTGCCAGCAGCTTGAGACAGGGCAGAGGGGAGACCCAGTACTTC. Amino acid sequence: CASSLRQGRGETQYF.

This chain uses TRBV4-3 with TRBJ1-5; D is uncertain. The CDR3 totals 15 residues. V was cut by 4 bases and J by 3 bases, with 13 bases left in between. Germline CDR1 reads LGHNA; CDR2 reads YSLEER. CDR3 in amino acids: CASSPRRLFNQPQHF. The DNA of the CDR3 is TGCGCCAGCAGCCCTCGGAGACTGTTCAATCAGCCCCAGCATTTT.

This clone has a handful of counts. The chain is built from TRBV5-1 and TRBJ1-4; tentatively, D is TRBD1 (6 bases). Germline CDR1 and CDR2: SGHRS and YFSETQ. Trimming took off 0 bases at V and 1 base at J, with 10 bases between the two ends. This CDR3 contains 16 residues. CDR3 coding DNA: TGCGCCAGCAGCTTGGTGGCAGGGGTAACTAATGAAAAACTGTTTTTT. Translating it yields CASSLVAGVTNEKLFF.

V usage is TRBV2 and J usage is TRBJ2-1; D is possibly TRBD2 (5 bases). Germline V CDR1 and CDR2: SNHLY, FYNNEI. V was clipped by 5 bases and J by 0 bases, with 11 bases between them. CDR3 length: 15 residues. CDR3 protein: CASSTDSSSYNEQFF. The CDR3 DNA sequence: TGTGCCAGCAGTACGGACTCGAGCTCCTACAATGAGCAGTTCTTC.

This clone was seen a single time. In nucleotides, the CDR3 is TGTGCCAGCGCCGGGACAGGGGGCTTGGGGACCCAGTACTTC. Protein product: CASAGTGGLGTQYF. This chain links TRBV9 with TRBJ2-5; 12 bases line up with TRBD1. Germline V CDR1 and CDR2: SGDLS, YYNGEE. Trimming took 7 bases from V and 7 from J; bases not matched to a gene: 8. The CDR3 covers 14 residues.